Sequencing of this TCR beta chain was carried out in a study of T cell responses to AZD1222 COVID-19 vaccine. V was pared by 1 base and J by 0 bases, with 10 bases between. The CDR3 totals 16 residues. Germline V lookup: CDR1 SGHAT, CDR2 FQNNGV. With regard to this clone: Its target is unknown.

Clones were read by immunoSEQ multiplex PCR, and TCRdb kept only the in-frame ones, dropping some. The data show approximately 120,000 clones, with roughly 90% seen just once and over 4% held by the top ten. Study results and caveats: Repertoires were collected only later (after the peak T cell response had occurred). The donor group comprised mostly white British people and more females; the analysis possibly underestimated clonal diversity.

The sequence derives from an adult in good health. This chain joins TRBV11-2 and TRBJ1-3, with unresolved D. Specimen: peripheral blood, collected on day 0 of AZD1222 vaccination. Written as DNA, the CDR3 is TGTGCCAGCAGCTTAGTTGGTGGCCGCTCTGGAAACACCATATATTTT. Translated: CASSLVGGRSGNTIYF.